This TCR beta chain derives from a study of blood T cell repertoires in COVID-19. In the source study's methods: Amplification of reference gene primers provided the estimated nucleated cell counts. Assay: immunoSEQ multiplex PCR; the TCRdb copy retains only in-frame clones and omits some. Clonal size and the V and J genes are those of that table, whereas D and trimming came from the DNA. The table has 95,000 or so clones, roughly 78% seen once. Germline CDR1 is MGHDK and CDR2 is SYGVNS. Trimming cost V 6 bases and J 5 bases; bases outside gene matches: 7. There are 14 residues in the CDR3. The V and J genes are TRBV25-1 and TRBJ2-3; 8 nucleotides agree with TRBD1. The sample was peripheral blood. The receptor was isolated from a woman older than 75 with active or convalescent COVID-19. The chain's CDR3 is CASRSGGSVDTQYF. CDR3 sequence (DNA): TGTGCCAGCAGATCAGGGGGCTCGGTAGATACGCAGTATTTT.